The T cell receptor beta chain described here comes from a study of STAT5B mutations in CD4+ large granular lymphocyte leukemia. The table came from immunoSEQ multiplex PCR; TCRdb's copy has only in-frame clones and leaves some out. The table lists about 35,000 clones, 68% of them singletons, with about 2% in the top ten. Study-wide results and caveats: Top patient clones used TRBV06 genes more often: 8/27 versus 2/35 in controls. Main leukemic clonotypes were patient-specific, but more than 20% appeared at low frequency elsewhere.

There are 14 residues in the CDR3. After removal of 5 bases from V and 4 bases from J, the junction contained 7 bases not matched to a gene. Germline CDR1 is SGHNT and CDR2 is YYREEE (reference sequence). Comments on this clone: No antigen is known for it.

This rearrangement joins TRBV5-4 to TRBJ1-2; 8 nucleotides align to TRBD1. The receptor comes from a human donor in good health. Sequencing used CD4+ T cells from blood buffy coats. CDR3 nucleotide sequence: TGTGCCAGCAGACCGACAGGGGACAGCTATGGCTACACCTTC. Its protein product is CASRPTGDSYGYTF.